In this sample, the clone carrying this TCR beta chain turned up many times. Alpha- and beta-chain coverage of first-strand cDNA came from TRAV- and TRBV-specific primers. Amplification, which lasted 20 PCR cycles, used a constant-region primer and V-primer adapter to amplify TCRs. TCRdb ran MiXCR on the reads and lists one entry per CDR3 protein. The sample contains tens of thousands of distinct CDR3 sequences, around 17% of which appear only once. These data originate in a study of low-dose radiotherapy and immunotherapy resistance in tumors. Study summary: Every two weeks, one day ahead of radiation and immunotherapy, cyclophosphamide 200 mg/m2 was given (intravenously). Patients took aspirin 300 mg by mouth once daily. This continued for four cycles, starting on cycle 1 day 1.

The CDR3 length is 16 residues. The ends lost 3 bases at V and 0 bases at J; junction bases unmatched: 5. Germline V gene lookup returns CDR1 LGHNA and CDR2 YSLEER. Time point described: after trial treatment. Treatment indicated: LDRT plus nivolumab, ipilimumab, low-dose cyclophosphamide and aspirin (RACIN trial). The gene calls are TRBV4-3 and TRBJ2-1, with 7 bases identical to TRBD2. Sequences were derived from PBMCs, sampled after low-dose radiotherapy plus immunotherapy. The sequence was collected from a male donor with prostate cancer. The CDR3: CASSHSGGSSYNEQFF. Written as DNA, the CDR3 is TGCGCCAGCAGCCACTCCGGGGGGAGCTCCTACAATGAGCAGTTCTTC.